Following are 22 T cell receptor beta chains from one sample sequenced in a study. TCRdb ran MiXCR on the 5' RACE reads and lists one entry per CDR3 protein. The data contain about 40,000 distinct CDR3 sequences, about 29% of them seen just once; the ten biggest clones take up more than 3.5%. Sequenced: tumor-infiltrating memory CD4+ T cells sorted from the breast tumor. The sample's subset: memory CD4+ T cells, CD4+CD45RO+CD25-. All receptors derive from a female donor with breast cancer.

In its sample, this clonotype was seen a few times. The chain is built from TRBV12-3 or TRBV12-4 and TRBJ1-5, with a tentative D call TRBD1 (5 bases). The CDR3 spans 11 residues. The V and J ends lost 2 bases and 11 bases respectively, with 7 bases between them. The chain's CDR3 is CASSLTGAQHF. The CDR3 region has the DNA TGTGCCAGCAGTTTAACGGGGGCCCAGCATTTT.

V usage is TRBV2 and J usage is TRBJ2-5, with D possibly being TRBD2 (6 bases). Trimming pared 8 bases from V and 1 base from J, leaving 14 bases between. This CDR3 has 14 amino acids. Germline V gene sequence: CDR1 SNHLY, CDR2 FYNNEI. The CDR3 sequence: CASALTGVQETQYF. CDR3 sequence (DNA): TGTGCCAGCGCCCTAACGGGAGTCCAAGAGACCCAGTACTTC.

Of note for this clonotype: This could be a read error, since a much larger clone is one nucleotide away. The chain combines TRBV4-1 with TRBJ1-6; the match to TRBD1 covers 9 bases. J lost 6 bases, V lost 3 bases, and 6 bases had no gene match. CDR1 is MGHRA, CDR2 YSYEKL, per germline. The CDR3 is 16 residues long. The CDR3 nucleotides read TGCGCCAGCAGCCAGTGGACAGGGGAGTGTAATTCACCCCTCCACTTT. This sequence encodes CASSQWTGECNSPLHF.

The chain combines TRBV12-3 or TRBV12-4 with TRBJ2-5; 11 bases agree with TRBD2. Unmatched junction bases numbered 0, after V lost 3 bases and J lost 3 bases. CDR3 size: 14 residues. CDR3 nucleotides: TGTGCCAGCAGTTTGACTAGCGGGGAAGAGACCCAGTACTTC. It encodes CASSLTSGEETQYF.

Ten or more counts support this clonotype. One junction end disagrees with the germline gene, perhaps due to a read error. The chain recombines TRBV6-5 with TRBJ1-2; no definite D call. Germline V gene sequence: CDR1 MNHEY, CDR2 SVGAGI. This CDR3 has 13 amino acids. CDR3 DNA sequence: TGTGCCAGCAGGTACTCCGGATTTGATGGCTACACCTTC. This codes for CASRYSGFDGYTF.

The chain couples TRBV20-1 to TRBJ2-7; 9 positions agree with TRBD2. Per the germline V gene, CDR1 is DFQATT and CDR2 is SNEGSKA (reference sequence). J was trimmed by 3 bases and V by 1 base; bases with no gene match: 4. The CDR3 sequence is 14 residues long. In nucleotides, the CDR3 is TGCAGTGCTAGAGCGGCTAGCGGGATCTACGAGCAGTACTTC. Its protein product is CSARAASGIYEQYF.

The chain combines TRBV15 with TRBJ2-5; the D is unclear. CDR1 is LNHNV and CDR2 is YYDKDF in the germline V gene (reference sequence). This CDR3 has 15 amino acids. V was clipped by 5 bases and J by 2 bases, with 15 bases between them. The CDR3: CATSGSRERQETQYF. CDR3 bases: TGTGCCACCAGCGGTTCCCGAGAGAGGCAAGAGACCCAGTACTTC.

This chain joins TRBV27 and TRBJ2-3, with 10 positions matching TRBD2. Trimming took 6 bases from V and 6 from J; bases not matched to a gene: 9. This CDR3 region has 15 residues. Germline V lookup: CDR1 MNHEY, CDR2 SMNVEV (reference sequence). The CDR3 bases are TGTGCCAGCAGCCTTACCCGGACTAGCGGCGATACGCAGTATTTT. This translates into CASSLTRTSGDTQYF.

The chain recombines TRBV20-1 with TRBJ2-2, with 7 bases matching TRBD2. Germline V gives CDR1 DFQATT, CDR2 SNEGSKA (reference sequence). The V gene end was trimmed by 3 bases and the J gene end by 2 bases; junction bases not matched to a gene: 3. This CDR3 contains 14 residues. CDR3: CSARGGLNTGELFF. CDR3 nucleotides: TGCAGTGCTAGGGGAGGGTTAAACACCGGGGAGCTGTTTTTT.

The chain couples TRBV15 to TRBJ2-5; TRBD2 is a possible D gene (7 bases). The CDR3 totals 14 residues. From germline, CDR1 is LNHNV and CDR2 YYDKDF (reference sequence). Trimming removed 0 bases at V and 5 bases at J, with 10 bases between. CDR3 nucleotide sequence: TGTGCCACCAGCAGAGAAAGGGGGGGTGAGACCCAGTACTTC. Protein sequence: CATSRERGGETQYF. Full variable domain (rest looked up from reference TRBV15 and TRBJ2-5): DAMVIQNPRYQVTQFGKPVTLSCSQTLNHNVMYWYQQKSSQAPKLLFHYYDKDFNNEADTPDNFQSRRPNTSFCFLDIRSPGLGDTAMYLCATSRERGGETQYFGPGTRLLVL.

V and J are TRBV6-1 and TRBJ1-5; no clear D gene. CDR3 length: 14 residues. V was clipped by 1 base and J by 5 bases, with 9 bases between them. Germline V lookup: CDR1 MNHNS, CDR2 SASEGT. The CDR3 loop is CASSEGSAHQPQHF. In nucleotides, the CDR3 is TGTGCCAGCAGTGAAGGTTCCGCGCATCAGCCCCAGCATTTT.

This clonotype was picked up many times. This sequence joins TRBV27 and TRBJ1-5; no definite D call. Germline assignment: CDR1 MNHEY and CDR2 SMNVEV (reference sequence). Trimming took off 0 bases at V and 4 bases at J, with 4 bases between the two ends. There are 13 residues in the CDR3. The CDR3 is CASSLSENQPQHF. As DNA, the CDR3 is TGTGCCAGCAGTTTATCAGAGAATCAGCCCCAGCATTTT.

This clonotype was counted many times. The V gene is TRBV7-9, the J gene TRBJ2-5; a weak D match, TRBD2 (5 bases). The CDR3 runs 14 residues. Deletions cut 5 bases from V and 4 bases from J, with 14 bases between. Germline CDR1 SEHNR, CDR2 FQNEAQ (reference sequence). The DNA for the CDR3 is TGTGCCAGCAGCCCCGGGATCTCTAGAGAGACCCAGTACTTC. Protein: CASSPGISRETQYF.

This sequence joins TRBV7-3 and TRBJ1-1; 8 bases line up with TRBD1. Unmatched junction bases numbered 4, after V lost 4 bases and J lost 6 bases. Germline V gene sequence: CDR1 SGHTA, CDR2 FQGTGA. CDR3 size: 13 residues. This CDR3 is CASSYQGASEAFF. The CDR3 nucleotides read TGTGCCAGCAGCTACCAGGGGGCCTCTGAAGCTTTCTTT.

The V and J genes are TRBV15 and TRBJ2-7; D uncertain. V lost 0 bases to trimming and J lost 2 bases, with 8 bases between them. The CDR3 spans 14 residues. Germline loops: CDR1 LNHNV, CDR2 YYDKDF (reference sequence). The CDR3 bases are TGTGCCACCAGCAGAGACCCTCCCACCTACGAGCAGTACTTC. Translating gives CATSRDPPTYEQYF.

This sequence joins TRBV5-6 and TRBJ2-7; the D is unclear. The CDR3 has 12 amino acids. Trimming took 0 bases from V and 3 from J, leaving 4 bases between them. Looked up from germline, CDR1 is SGHDT and CDR2 is YYEEEE. This CDR3 reads CASSLGGYEQYF. CDR3 in DNA: TGTGCCAGCAGCTTGGGGGGCTACGAGCAGTACTTC.

V is TRBV29-1 and J is TRBJ2-1, with a tentative D call TRBD1 (6 bases). CDR1 and CDR2 (germline): SQVTM, ANQGSEA. This CDR3 region has 12 residues. With 6 bases removed from V and 9 bases from J, the gap between germline ends came to 15 bases. The CDR3 sequence is CSVRGSGTEQFF. The CDR3 DNA follows: TGCAGCGTGAGGGGGAGCGGAACTGAGCAGTTCTTC.

On this clonotype: The final CDR3 position lacks the conserved phenylalanine or tryptophan, pointing to a likely read error. The chain uses TRBV10-3 and TRBJ1-2; 7 positions agree with TRBD1. Trimming at V came to 7 bases and at J to 4 bases, leaving 9 bases not matched to a gene. This CDR3 has 14 amino acids. Germline V CDR1 and CDR2: ENHRY, SYGVKD. CDR3 sequence (DNA): TGTGCCATCACCTTCGACAGGACAGGCTATGGCTACACCATC. Protein sequence: CAITFDRTGYGYTI.

The CDR3 region has the DNA TGTGCCAGCAGTATCCGGGACGCGGGAGGTTACGAGCAGTACTTC. Translation: CASSIRDAGGYEQYF. This rearrangement joins TRBV27 to TRBJ2-7, with 8 bases that match TRBD2. Germline V gene lookup returns CDR1 MNHEY and CDR2 SMNVEV (reference sequence). The V and J ends lost 5 bases and 4 bases, in that order; junction bases with no gene match: 10. This CDR3 region has 15 residues.

The rearrangement joins TRBV7-3 to TRBJ2-7; 9 nucleotides align to TRBD2. The CDR3 consists of 13 residues. Per the germline V gene, CDR1 is SGHTA and CDR2 is FQGTGA. The ends lost 5 bases at V and 12 bases at J; junction bases unmatched: 11. For the CDR3, the DNA is TGTGCCAGCAGCCCGCCGGGACTAGCAATTTTGTACTTC. Encoded protein: CASSPPGLAILYF.

With regard to this clonotype: Since a much larger clone is just one base distant, this may be a read error. The rearrangement uses TRBV27 and TRBJ2-1; D is uncertain. Trimming removed 6 bases from V and 6 bases from J, with 18 bases in between. Germline-derived CDR1 and CDR2 are MNHEY and SMNVEV (reference sequence). The CDR3 consists of 15 residues. DNA of the CDR3: TGTGCCAGCAGCCCCGAAGAAGGGATAGGCAATGAGCAGTTCTTC. Its protein is CASSPEEGIGNEQFF.

The V and J genes are TRBV11-2 and TRBJ1-1, with D possibly being TRBD1 (5 bases). Germline assignment: CDR1 SGHAT and CDR2 FQNNGV. The germline V and J ends were trimmed by 5 bases and 6 bases, with 16 bases remaining between them. CDR3 size: 14 residues. The CDR3 DNA reads as TGTGCCAGCAGCCCGGTCGGGGTGGGGGCTGAAGCTTTCTTT. It codes for CASSPVGVGAEAFF.